These T cell receptor beta chains were read from a single sample in a study of blood T cell repertoires in COVID-19. Data came from immunoSEQ multiplex PCR; TCRdb stores just in-frame clones and leaves some out. The sample shows 100,000 to 120,000 clones, approximately 81% of them seen only once. Material: peripheral blood. These TCRs come from a man at least 80 years old with acute or convalescent COVID-19. CDR3s include the opening cysteine and the closing phenylalanine or tryptophan. A D gene is named only where the DNA matches it firmly. The size field is filled for only some rows; it gives once, few, many or a size class.

clone size	CDR3 length	D gene	V gene	J gene	CDR3 protein
NA	14	NA	TRBV2	TRBJ2-7	CASSERESSYEQYF
NA	15	NA	TRBV2	TRBJ1-4	CASSSQGLTNEKLFF
NA	17	TRBD1	TRBV18	TRBJ2-2	CASSPQPGQGNTGELFF
NA	14	NA	TRBV5-4	TRBJ1-1	CASSLGQMNTEAFF
once	15	NA	TRBV28	TRBJ1-5	CASSKHRVLRQPQHF
NA	17	TRBD1	TRBV14	TRBJ2-6	CASSQVQGAPGANVLTF
NA	15	TRBD2	TRBV3-1/TRBV3-2	TRBJ2-5	CASSLGTSEWETQYF
NA	14	NA	TRBV6-5	TRBJ1-6	CASRPEGGNSPLHF
NA	16	TRBD2	TRBV27	TRBJ2-2	CASKRQGLLNTGELFF
NA	15	NA	TRBV29-1	TRBJ1-2	CSVEVQRKQGDGYTF
NA	15	NA	TRBV18	TRBJ1-1	CASSLNRQQNTEAFF
NA	14	NA	TRBV10-3	TRBJ2-3	CAISGTGIPDTQYF
NA	13	NA	TRBV4-3	TRBJ1-5	CASSQAVGQPQHF
NA	15	NA	TRBV19	TRBJ2-3	CASSIRGIGTDTQYF
NA	18	TRBD2	TRBV27	TRBJ2-1	CASSLLGLAGVKYNEQFF
few	16	TRBD1	TRBV10-3	TRBJ1-6	CAISGTGSSYNSPLHF
NA	13	NA	TRBV19	TRBJ1-5	CASSKSPRTAQHF
once	14	NA	TRBV5-1	TRBJ2-5	CASSSMGLQETQYF
NA	14	NA	TRBV6-6	TRBJ1-1	CASSPGGRNTEAFF
NA	17	NA	TRBV11-2	TRBJ2-1	CASTHQDGRPGRNEQFF
NA	12	TRBD1	TRBV18	TRBJ1-1	CASSPTGGEAFF
NA	14	TRBD1	TRBV2	TRBJ2-7	CASSDPGQGNEQYF
NA	16	NA	TRBV7-8	TRBJ1-5	CASSLDLGSSNQPQHF
NA	16	NA	TRBV19	TRBJ1-1	CASSKPGRGTNTEAFF
NA	15	TRBD1	TRBV6-4	TRBJ2-1	CASSETGSRADEQFF
NA	13	NA	TRBV7-8	TRBJ2-7	CASNQGRAGEQYF
NA	14	NA	TRBV6-5	TRBJ2-1	CASRNPGSYNEQFF
NA	15	TRBD1	TRBV18	TRBJ2-3	CASSPGQGAADTQYF
NA	14	TRBD1	TRBV2	TRBJ1-1	CASSPRGANTEAFF
few	12	NA	TRBV10-3	TRBJ2-1	CAISSTGYEQFF
once	12	NA	TRBV20-1	TRBJ1-4	CSASKSGEKLFF
once	15	TRBD1	TRBV18	TRBJ1-5	CASSPRDRGNQPQHF
NA	14	NA	TRBV19	TRBJ2-1	CASSAGFTYNEQFF
once	12	NA	TRBV6-1	TRBJ1-1	CASSESQGEAFF
NA	15	TRBD1	TRBV6-5	TRBJ1-5	CASSLTGSFNQPQHF
NA	16	NA	TRBV7-6	TRBJ2-3	CASSVRTVGGTDTQYF
NA	14	NA	TRBV20-1	TRBJ2-7	CSASLQGLGYEQYF
few	13	TRBD1	TRBV5-1	TRBJ1-2	CASSFGQDYGYTF
few	13	NA	TRBV5-6	TRBJ1-5	CASSLGRDQPQHF
NA	20	NA	TRBV5-1	TRBJ2-6	CASSFPRGQGLLSGANVLTF
NA	14	TRBD1	TRBV5-5	TRBJ1-6	CASSPLTGNSPLHF
NA	15	TRBD1	TRBV19	TRBJ2-1	CASSIRDRGGNEQFF
NA	15	TRBD2	TRBV28	TRBJ2-3	CASSEPGLRTDTQYF
NA	16	TRBD1	TRBV30	TRBJ2-2	CAWSIRTGTNTGELFF
NA	13	NA	TRBV18	TRBJ1-5	CASSSGQSEPQHF
NA	14	TRBD1	TRBV28	TRBJ1-1	CASSWGQLNTEAFF
once	13	TRBD1	TRBV18	TRBJ1-5	CASSSDRDQPQHF
NA	16	NA	TRBV15	TRBJ1-5	CATSRPQGFSNQPQHF
NA	16	NA	TRBV28	TRBJ1-2	CASSSEGQGWFYGYTF
NA	15	NA	TRBV4-1	TRBJ2-7	CASSQDPAWAYEQYF
once	13	NA	TRBV7-3	TRBJ2-7	CASSLGGLKKQYF
NA	13	TRBD1	TRBV2	TRBJ1-2	CASGTAQFYGYTF
NA	16	NA	TRBV28	TRBJ1-2	CASSLGLGRAHYGYTF
NA	15	NA	TRBV6-5	TRBJ2-3	CASSYRAGHTDTQYF
NA	15	TRBD1	TRBV5-1	TRBJ2-3	CASSPATGNTDTQYF
NA	16	TRBD2	TRBV28	TRBJ2-7	CASSLSTSGRAYEQYF
NA	13	NA	TRBV6-2/TRBV6-3	TRBJ1-1	CASSYGRSTEAFF
NA	16	TRBD1	TRBV27	TRBJ1-1	CASSRTPGQGATEAFF